These 21 T cell receptor beta chains came from one sample sequenced in a study of identical twins. MiXCR, run by TCRdb on the 5' RACE reads, gives a single entry per CDR3 protein. Of 300,000 to 400,000 distinct CDR3 sequences detected, approximately 10% appear once; the ten largest clones hold under 10%. The sequenced sample was naive T cells sorted from blood. The receptor source for this set is a woman between 50 and 59 years old in good health.

This clonotype was seen many times. The rearrangement links TRBV20-1 to TRBJ1-5, with 7 bases that match TRBD1. Trimming at V came to 1 base and at J to 5 bases, leaving 5 bases not matched to a gene. The CDR3 is made up of 14 amino acids. CDR1 and CDR2 (germline): DFQATT, SNEGSKA (reference sequence). CDR3: CSARAGTDYQPQHF. In DNA form, the CDR3 reads TGCAGTGCTAGAGCCGGGACAGACTATCAGCCCCAGCATTTT.

This clonotype came up a few times. V gene TRBV11-1 combines with J gene TRBJ2-1; weak D call: TRBD2 (6 bases). Germline V gives CDR1 SGHAT, CDR2 FQDESV (reference sequence). V lost 1 base and J 5 bases, leaving 15 bases between the germline ends. The CDR3 contains 16 residues. CDR3 sequence reads: CASSLVRRGGDNEQFF. Here the CDR3 DNA reads TGTGCCAGCAGCTTAGTGAGGCGGGGTGGTGACAATGAGCAGTTCTTC.

This clonotype occurred a few times. The genes are TRBV29-1 and TRBJ1-2; TRBD1 matches at 9 bases. V lost 3 bases to trimming and J lost 2 bases; unmatched junction nucleotides: 4. CDR1 SQVTM and CDR2 ANQGSEA come from the germline V gene. The length of the CDR3 is 14 residues. Written as DNA, the CDR3 is TGCAGCGTTGATGCGACAGGGGGGAACTATGGCTACACCTTC. Protein sequence: CSVDATGGNYGYTF.

This sequence joins TRBV5-1 and TRBJ2-1, with 10 nucleotides matching TRBD2. The junction had 7 bases not matched to a gene; V was cut back by 1 base and J by 3 bases. The CDR3 has 17 residues. Germline V lookup: CDR1 SGHRS, CDR2 YFSETQ. CDR3 sequence: CASSLRLAGASYNEQFF. Here the CDR3 DNA reads TGCGCCAGCAGCTTGCGGCTAGCGGGAGCTAGCTACAATGAGCAGTTCTTC.

This clonotype has more than one count but fewer than ten. The chain links TRBV10-3 to TRBJ1-1; tentatively, D is TRBD1 (6 bases). Trimming left V 3 bases short and J 8 bases short, with 16 bases between. The germline V gene encodes CDR1 ENHRY and CDR2 SYGVKD. CDR3 length: 14 residues. The DNA for the CDR3 is TGTGCCATCAGTGATATGACAGGAGGTTGGGAAGCTTTCTTT. Protein sequence: CAISDMTGGWEAFF.

CDR3 DNA: TGCAGCGTTGAAGAGGGGGCCGGAGTCGGTACGCAGTATTTT. It codes for CSVEEGAGVGTQYF. This chain joins TRBV29-1 and TRBJ2-3; D perhaps matches TRBD1 (6 bases). V was clipped by 0 bases and J by 8 bases, with 15 bases between them. CDR3 length equals 14 residues. Germline V lookup: CDR1 SQVTM, CDR2 ANQGSEA.

This clonotype has a handful of counts. The chain carries TRBV19 and TRBJ2-1; 9 nucleotides line up with TRBD1. Germline V gene data show CDR1 as LNHDA and CDR2 as SQIVND (reference sequence). The CDR3 is made up of 14 amino acids. V gave up 9 bases and J gave up 10 bases; unmatched junction bases: 13. The CDR3 spells CASKGDRDSWEQFF. The CDR3 DNA reads TGTGCCAGCAAAGGGGACAGGGATTCATGGGAGCAGTTCTTC.

This clonotype was seen at least ten times. This chain connects TRBV24-1 to TRBJ2-1; the D is unclear. The germline V and J ends were trimmed by 2 bases and 5 bases, with 6 bases remaining between them. CDR3 length: 13 amino acids. Germline lookup yields CDR1 KGHDR and CDR2 SFDVKD. Written as DNA, the CDR3 is TGTGCCACCAGTGATTCCCCGAACAATGAGCAGTTCTTC. Protein product: CATSDSPNNEQFF.

There are a few counts of this clonotype. V and J are TRBV20-1 and TRBJ2-1; 9 nucleotides agree with TRBD1. V gave up 2 bases and J gave up 1 base; unmatched junction bases: 3. The CDR3 contains 15 residues. Looked up from germline, CDR1 is DFQATT and CDR2 is SNEGSKA (reference sequence). In DNA, the CDR3 is TGCAGTGCTAGATACAGGGGGCTGTCCTACAATGAGCAGTTCTTC. Its protein is CSARYRGLSYNEQFF.

This clonotype was picked up a small number of times. The chain combines TRBV5-4 with TRBJ2-1; perhaps TRBD2 as D (6 bases). Germline V CDR1 and CDR2: SGHNT, YYREEE (reference sequence). There are 12 residues in the CDR3. The ends were cut back, 4 bases at V and 12 bases at J, with 14 bases in the middle. The CDR3 region is CASSAGGTRQFF. The CDR3 coding sequence is TGTGCCAGCAGCGCGGGTGGGACTCGGCAGTTCTTC.

This clonotype was seen many times. This chain links TRBV5-1 with TRBJ1-6; no clear D. Trimming stripped 3 bases from V and 4 bases from J, with 11 bases between. The CDR3 has 15 amino acids. Germline CDR1 and CDR2: SGHRS and YFSETQ. CDR3 protein: CASSSGDGYNSPLHF. CDR3 DNA sequence: TGCGCCAGCAGCTCCGGCGACGGGTATAATTCACCCCTCCACTTT. The full variable domain, with the rest looked up from reference TRBV5-1 and TRBJ1-6, is KAGVTQTPRYLIKTRGQQVTLSCSPISGHRSVSWYQQTPGQGLQFLFEYFSETQRNKGNFPGRFSGRQFSNSRSEMNVSTLELGDSALYLCASSSGDGYNSPLHFGNGTRLTVT.

J is TRBJ2-3 and V is TRBV3-1; the match to TRBD2 covers 7 bases. CDR3 length: 16 residues. The junction had 6 bases not matched to a gene; V was cut back by 1 base and J by 2 bases. The germline CDR1 and CDR2 sequences are LGHDT and YNNKEL (reference sequence). The CDR3 nucleotides are TGTGCCAGCAGCCAAGGGGCGGGAGTCATCACAGATACGCAGTATTTT. Its translation: CASSQGAGVITDTQYF.

The sample holds many counts of this clonotype. The CDR3 sequence: CSASRAGSTDTQYF. CDR3 coding DNA: TGCAGTGCCTCGCGAGCGGGAAGCACAGATACGCAGTATTTT. The chain carries TRBV20-1 and TRBJ2-3, with 7 bases aligning to TRBD2. The germline CDR1 and CDR2 sequences are DFQATT and SNEGSKA (reference sequence). The J segment lost 0 bases and the V segment lost 6 bases, leaving 6 bases of the junction unmatched. This CDR3 contains 14 residues.

The V call is TRBV7-8, the J call TRBJ1-2; 9 bases map to TRBD1. The CDR3 length is 16 residues. With V trimmed by 0 bases and J by 8 bases, 10 bases remained unmatched. Germline CDR1 SGHVS, CDR2 FQNEAQ. As DNA, the CDR3 is TGTGCCAGCAGCTTAGCGCGGAAACAGGGGGCTCAGGGCTACACCTTC. Amino acid sequence: CASSLARKQGAQGYTF.

The chain combines TRBV28 with TRBJ1-5; TRBD1 agrees at 7 bases. The V segment lost 3 bases and the J segment 2 bases; nucleotides outside the gene matches: 4. This CDR3 spans 15 amino acids. Germline loops: CDR1 MDHEN, CDR2 SYDVKM. The CDR3 DNA reads TGTGCCAGCAGTTTCCGGGGACAGCGCAATCAGCCCCAGCATTTT. Its translation is CASSFRGQRNQPQHF.

This clonotype has at least ten counts. The gene calls are TRBV6-6 and TRBJ2-7; TRBD1 or TRBD2 may be the D gene (5 bases each). Germline V CDR1 and CDR2: MNHNY, SVGAGI (reference sequence). Trimming left V 4 bases short and J 3 bases short, with 10 bases between. The CDR3 spans 13 residues. CDR3 DNA sequence: TGTGCCAGCAGTTCCGGGGCCGGCTACGAGCAGTACGTC. It codes for CASSSGAGYEQYV.

Comment on this clonotype: A read error may account for a junction end that differs from germline. The chain carries TRBV12-3 or TRBV12-4 and TRBJ1-2; 7 bases map to TRBD1. CDR3 size: 14 residues. The CDR3 nucleotides are TGTGCCAGCAGAAAAACAGGGGCGGTCGGTGGCTACCCCTTC. As protein: CASRKTGAVGGYPF.

The table lists this clonotype with a few counts. The V and J genes are TRBV5-5 and TRBJ1-1; unclear D gene. The length of the CDR3 is 14 residues. In germline, CDR1 is SGHKS, CDR2 YYEKEE (reference sequence). The V and J ends lost 0 bases and 1 base respectively, with 7 bases between them. The CDR3 is CASSLVLRNTEAFF. Written as DNA, the CDR3 is TGTGCCAGCAGCTTGGTTCTCCGGAACACTGAAGCTTTCTTT. The full variable domain, with the rest looked up from reference TRBV5-5 and TRBJ1-1, is DAGVTQSPTHLIKTRGQQVTLRCSPISGHKSVSWYQQVLGQGPQFIFQYYEKEERGRGNFPDRFSARQFPNYSSELNVNALLLGDSALYLCASSLVLRNTEAFFGQGTRLTVV.

This sequence joins TRBV10-3 and TRBJ2-7; no firm D call. The CDR3 covers 12 residues. Germline V CDR1 and CDR2: ENHRY, SYGVKD. Trimming removed 2 bases from V and 7 bases from J, with 9 bases in between. The CDR3: CAISEPNREQYF. The CDR3 coding sequence is TGTGCCATCAGTGAGCCTAACCGGGAGCAGTACTTC.

Ten or more counts support this clonotype. J is TRBJ1-5 and V is TRBV6-6, with 7 bases lining up with TRBD1. The CDR3 runs to 14 residues. Germline V CDR1 and CDR2: MNHNY, SVGAGI (reference sequence). Trimming took 10 bases from V and 2 from J; bases not matched to a gene: 8. CDR3 in DNA: TGTGCCACTTTCGGGGACAGCGGCAATCAGCCCCAGCATTTT. Translation gives CATFGDSGNQPQHF.

The CDR3 sequence: CASSQTRISYEQYF. CDR3 nucleotide sequence: TGTGCCAGCAGCCAGACCCGGATCTCCTACGAGCAGTACTTC. The chain is built from TRBV4-2 and TRBJ2-7; the D is unclear. Germline CDR1 LGHNA, CDR2 YNFKEQ. Between the trimmed V and J ends, which lost 3 bases and 0 bases, there was a span of 9 bases. The CDR3 spans 14 residues.